The next 19 T cell receptor beta chains were all read from a single sample in a study of blood T cells in healthy people across ages. For the second PCR, which ran for roughly 6 to 12 cycles, a sample-barcoded 5' primer and a J-beta primer mix were used. TCRdb used MiXCR to reprocess the 5' RACE reads, holding one entry per CDR3 protein. This sample has around 970,000 distinct CDR3 sequences, with 51% found just once. Input material: blood. These receptors were obtained from a woman aged 60-75 years in good health.

The J gene is TRBJ2-5, the V gene TRBV20-1; 7 bases align to TRBD2. The CDR3 consists of 17 residues. CDR1 DFQATT and CDR2 SNEGSKA come from the germline V gene (reference sequence). The V segment lost 1 base and the J segment 7 bases; nucleotides outside the gene matches: 18. The CDR3 DNA follows: TGCAGTGCTAGAGGACCATCAGATAGCGGGCTTTTAGGGACCCAGTACTTC. Encoded protein: CSARGPSDSGLLGTQYF.

About this clonotype: An end of the junction does not agree with germline; a read error may underlie this. Here the CDR3 reads CAGREMNTEAFF. The CDR3 DNA follows: TGTGCCGGCAGGGAGATGAACACTGAAGCTTTCTTT. The chain couples TRBV28 to TRBJ1-1, with a tentative D call TRBD1 (5 bases). The length of the CDR3 is 12 residues. The germline V gene encodes CDR1 MDHEN and CDR2 SYDVKM.

The J gene is TRBJ2-3, the V gene TRBV6-4; 7 bases are a match to TRBD2. In germline, CDR1 is MRHNA, CDR2 SNTAGT. The CDR3 sequence is 13 residues long. V gave up 3 bases and J gave up 5 bases; unmatched junction bases: 2. The CDR3 sequence is CASSELAGDTQYF. As DNA, the CDR3 is TGTGCCAGCAGTGAGTTAGCGGGAGATACGCAGTATTTT.

The rearrangement uses TRBV20-1 and TRBJ2-1, with TRBD2 matching 9 bases. Trimming at V came to 6 bases and at J to 10 bases, leaving 4 bases not matched to a gene. The CDR3 sequence is 11 residues long. Germline V lookup: CDR1 DFQATT, CDR2 SNEGSKA (reference sequence). The CDR3 DNA reads as TGCAGTGCCAGAACTAGCGGGGAGCAGTTCTTC. Translating it yields CSARTSGEQFF.

The chain employs TRBV10-3 and TRBJ2-3; perhaps TRBD1 as D (7 bases). V shed 0 bases and J shed 0 bases, with 19 bases lying between them. CDR1 is ENHRY and CDR2 is SYGVKD in the germline V gene. The CDR3 has 19 residues. The CDR3 region is CAISESTPLRGASTDTQYF. The CDR3 region has the DNA TGTGCCATCAGTGAGTCGACCCCACTCAGGGGGGCTAGCACAGATACGCAGTATTTT.

The chain employs TRBV11-2 and TRBJ2-3; no reliable D call. This CDR3 has 12 amino acids. Per germline, CDR1 SGHAT and CDR2 FQNNGV. The germline V and J ends were trimmed by 7 bases and 5 bases, with 10 bases remaining between them. The CDR3 DNA is TGTGCCAGCACCCTAGTCGGAGATACGCAGTATTTT. Its translation is CASTLVGDTQYF. Combining the CDR3 with reference TRBV11-2 and TRBJ2-3 gives the whole variable domain EAGVAQSPRYKIIEKRQSVAFWCNPISGHATLYWYQQILGQGPKLLIQFQNNGVVDDSQLPKDRFSAERLKGVDSTLKIQPAKLEDSAVYLCASTLVGDTQYFGPGTRLTVL.

The V call is TRBV7-8, the J call TRBJ2-3; D is perhaps TRBD2 (5 bases). The CDR3 covers 11 residues. The V and J ends lost 0 bases and 14 bases respectively, with 9 bases between them. Germline lookup yields CDR1 SGHVS and CDR2 FQNEAQ. The CDR3 protein is CASSLAGDVYF. As DNA, the CDR3 is TGTGCCAGCAGCTTAGCGGGAGACGTGTATTTT.

The chain combines TRBV27 with TRBJ2-7; 8 bases align to TRBD1. J gave up 5 bases and V 3 bases, and 9 bases lay outside the gene matches. This CDR3 region has 15 residues. Germline V gives CDR1 MNHEY, CDR2 SMNVEV (reference sequence). The CDR3 DNA reads TGTGCCAGCAGTTTCCTCGCAGGGGGCAGGGACGAGCAGTACTTC. This encodes CASSFLAGGRDEQYF.

The genes are TRBV6-2 or TRBV6-3 and TRBJ2-3; D gene ambiguous. The CDR3 length is 15 residues. With 0 bases removed from V and 6 bases from J, the gap between germline ends came to 13 bases. Germline loops: CDR1 MNHEY, CDR2 SVGEGT. The CDR3 sequence is CASSYSKGPPDTQYF. CDR3 bases: TGTGCCAGCAGTTACTCGAAGGGCCCACCCGATACGCAGTATTTT.

The rearrangement joins TRBV11-2 to TRBJ2-1; 12 positions agree with TRBD1. From germline, CDR1 is SGHAT and CDR2 FQNNGV. The CDR3 covers 17 residues. V shed 6 bases and J 10 bases; nucleotides not matched to a gene: 16. CDR3 region: CASSPRPVPGQGAEQFF. In nucleotides, the CDR3 is TGTGCCAGCAGTCCGCGACCTGTCCCGGGACAGGGGGCAGAGCAGTTCTTC.

The chain uses TRBV21-1 and TRBJ2-7; the table's D call TRBD1 went unverified against the DNA. TRBV21-1 is termed a pseudogene. The CDR3 totals 14 residues. CDR3 residues: CASTQTGWVYEQYF. The CDR3 nucleotides read TGTGCCAGCACCCAGACAGGGTGGGTCTACGAGCAGTACTTC.

This chain uses TRBV11-2 with TRBJ2-1; 7 nucleotides align to TRBD1. V trimming: 5 bases; J trimming: 6 bases; junction bases outside the gene matches: 4. CDR3 length: 13 amino acids. CDR1 SGHAT and CDR2 FQNNGV come from the germline V gene. The CDR3 is CASSPGTVNEQFF. The CDR3 DNA follows: TGTGCCAGCAGCCCCGGGACAGTCAATGAGCAGTTCTTC.

This chain connects TRBV14 to TRBJ2-3, with D perhaps TRBD2 (6 bases). In germline, CDR1 is SGHDN, CDR2 FVKESK. The CDR3 consists of 14 residues. Trimming removed 1 base from V and 7 bases from J, with 12 bases in between. DNA of the CDR3: TGTGCCAGCAGCCAAGGGACCGGGGGATATACGCAGTATTTT. Encoded protein: CASSQGTGGYTQYF.

The rearrangement joins TRBV20-1 to TRBJ2-1; 7 bases line up with TRBD2. The germline CDR1 and CDR2 sequences are DFQATT and SNEGSKA (reference sequence). Losses at the gene ends were 3 bases for V and 2 bases for J; bases not matched to a gene: 4. This CDR3 comprises 14 residues. The CDR3 sequence: CSASGAGAYNEQFF. In DNA form, the CDR3 reads TGCAGTGCTAGCGGCGCGGGGGCCTACAATGAGCAGTTCTTC.

The rearrangement joins TRBV4-1 to TRBJ2-5; TRBD2 might be the D (5 bases). The end of the DNA is better explained by TRBJ2-7, so the J call may be wrong. The V gene's germline CDR1 is MGHRA and CDR2 YSYEKL. CDR3 length equals 14 residues. The DNA for the CDR3 is TGCGCCAGCAGCCTCTCGGACTCAACTACCGAGCAGTACTTC. Protein product: CASSLSDSTTEQYF.

This clonotype was picked up a small number of times. The chain has TRBV7-2 and TRBJ2-7; the match to TRBD2 covers 16 bases. The length of the CDR3 is 19 residues. With V trimmed by 5 bases and J by 3 bases, 13 bases remained unmatched. Germline V gene lookup returns CDR1 SGHTA and CDR2 FQGNSA. This CDR3 is CASSHPKRGLAGGRYEQYF. In DNA form, the CDR3 reads TGTGCCAGCAGCCATCCTAAGCGGGGACTAGCGGGAGGGCGCTACGAGCAGTACTTC. The variable domain in full, with the rest retrieved from reference TRBV7-2 and TRBJ2-7, is GAGVSQSPSNKVTEKGKDVELRCDPISGHTALYWYRQSLGQGLEFLIYFQGNSAPDKSGLPSDRFSAERTGGSVSTLTIQRTQQEDSAVYLCASSHPKRGLAGGRYEQYFGPGTRLTVT.

This chain joins TRBV6-2 or TRBV6-3 and TRBJ2-7, with 7 bases matching TRBD2. There are 15 residues in the CDR3. V lost 0 bases, J lost 6 bases, and 8 bases stayed unmatched. Germline CDR1 is MNHEY and CDR2 is SVGEGT. CDR3 DNA sequence: TGTGCCAGCAGTTACTCGCCTAGCGGAGGGCTCGAGCAGTACTTC. It translates to CASSYSPSGGLEQYF.

The rearrangement uses TRBV2 and TRBJ2-7; possible D gene TRBD2, 6 bases. The CDR3 is 15 amino acids. Between the trimmed V and J ends, which lost 6 bases and 0 bases, there was a span of 15 bases. Germline V gene data show CDR1 as SNHLY and CDR2 as FYNNEI. The CDR3 reads CASRGERASSYEQYF. The CDR3 region has the DNA TGTGCCAGCAGAGGGGAGCGGGCCAGCTCCTACGAGCAGTACTTC.

Of note for this clonotype: An end of the junction differs from the germline gene, which may be a read error. The chain joins TRBV6-5 to TRBJ1-1; D is uncertain. Germline CDR1 MNHEY, CDR2 SVGAGI. The CDR3 covers 13 residues. CDR3 DNA: TGTGCCGGCAGTTACTCAAGGAACACTGAAGCTTTCTTT. Its translation: CAGSYSRNTEAFF.